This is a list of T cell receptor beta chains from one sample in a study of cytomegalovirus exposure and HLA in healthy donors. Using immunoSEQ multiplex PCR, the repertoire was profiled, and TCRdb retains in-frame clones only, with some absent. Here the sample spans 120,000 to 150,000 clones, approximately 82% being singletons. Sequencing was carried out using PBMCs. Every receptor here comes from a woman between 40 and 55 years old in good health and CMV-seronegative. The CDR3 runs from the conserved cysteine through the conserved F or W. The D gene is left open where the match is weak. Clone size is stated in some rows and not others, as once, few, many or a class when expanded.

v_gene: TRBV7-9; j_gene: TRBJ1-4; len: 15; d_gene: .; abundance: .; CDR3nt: TGTGCCAGCAGCTCCCAGACAGTGGCTAATGAAAAACTGTTTTTT; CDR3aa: CASSSQTVANEKLFF
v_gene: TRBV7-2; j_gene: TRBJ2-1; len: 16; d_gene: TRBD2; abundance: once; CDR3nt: TGTGCCAGCAGCTCGAGGACTAGCGGGAGCTACAATGAGCAGTTCTTC; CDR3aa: CASSSRTSGSYNEQFF
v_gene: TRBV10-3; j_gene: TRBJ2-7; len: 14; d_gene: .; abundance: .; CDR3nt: TGTGCCATCACCCAGGCCCCGGGGGAATACGAGCAGTACTTC; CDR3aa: CAITQAPGEYEQYF
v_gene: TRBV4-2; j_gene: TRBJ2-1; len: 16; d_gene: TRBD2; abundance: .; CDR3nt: TGTGCCAGCAGCCAAGATCCCTCCGGGAGGGCCTATGAGCAGTTCTTC; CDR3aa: CASSQDPSGRAYEQFF
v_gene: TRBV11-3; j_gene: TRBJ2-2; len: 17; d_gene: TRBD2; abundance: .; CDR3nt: TGTGCCAGCAGCTCGGGGCTAGCGGGGGTGAACACCGGGGAGCTGTTTTTT; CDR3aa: CASSSGLAGVNTGELFF
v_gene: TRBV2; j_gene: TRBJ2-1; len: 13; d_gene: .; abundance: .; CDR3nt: TGTGCCAGCAGCGGGGACTCCTACAATGAGCAGTTCTTC; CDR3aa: CASSGDSYNEQFF
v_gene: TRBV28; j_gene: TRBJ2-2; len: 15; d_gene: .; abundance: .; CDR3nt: TGTGCCAGCAGTCAACAGGGTGGGGCGTGGGAGGAGCTGTTTTTT; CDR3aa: CASSQQGGAWEELFF
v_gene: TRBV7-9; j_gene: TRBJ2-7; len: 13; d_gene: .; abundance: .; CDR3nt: TGTTCCAGCAGCTTAATTGAGGGCTACGAGCAGTACTTC; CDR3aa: CSSSLIEGYEQYF
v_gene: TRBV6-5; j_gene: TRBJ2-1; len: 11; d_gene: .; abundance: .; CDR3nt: TGTGCCAGCAGTACAGTTTACGAGCAGTTCTTC; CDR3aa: CASSTVYEQFF
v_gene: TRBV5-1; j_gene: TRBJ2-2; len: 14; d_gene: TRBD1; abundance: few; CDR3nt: TGCGCCAGCAGCGCGACAGGGGACACCGGGGAGCTGTTTTTT; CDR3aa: CASSATGDTGELFF
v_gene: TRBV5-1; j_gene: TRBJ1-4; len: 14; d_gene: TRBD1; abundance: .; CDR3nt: TGCGCCAGCAGTACCGGACAGGTTAATGAAAAACTGTTTTTT; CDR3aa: CASSTGQVNEKLFF
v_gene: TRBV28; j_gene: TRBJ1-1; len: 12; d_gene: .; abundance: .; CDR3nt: TGTGCCAGCAGTTTATGGGAGGGGCCGGCTTTCTTT; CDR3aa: CASSLWEGPAFF
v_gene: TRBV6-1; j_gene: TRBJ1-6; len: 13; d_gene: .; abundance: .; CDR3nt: TGTGCCACCCCGGGAGGGAGCAATTCACCCCTCCACTTT; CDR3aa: CATPGGSNSPLHF
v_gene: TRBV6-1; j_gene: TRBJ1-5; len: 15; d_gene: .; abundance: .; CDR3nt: TGTGCCAGCAGGGGGGCAGAATATAGCAATCAGCCCCAGCATTTT; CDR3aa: CASRGAEYSNQPQHF
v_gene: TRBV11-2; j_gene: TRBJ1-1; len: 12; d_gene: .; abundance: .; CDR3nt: TGTGCCAGCAGCACACTGAACACTGAAGCTTTCTTT; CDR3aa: CASSTLNTEAFF